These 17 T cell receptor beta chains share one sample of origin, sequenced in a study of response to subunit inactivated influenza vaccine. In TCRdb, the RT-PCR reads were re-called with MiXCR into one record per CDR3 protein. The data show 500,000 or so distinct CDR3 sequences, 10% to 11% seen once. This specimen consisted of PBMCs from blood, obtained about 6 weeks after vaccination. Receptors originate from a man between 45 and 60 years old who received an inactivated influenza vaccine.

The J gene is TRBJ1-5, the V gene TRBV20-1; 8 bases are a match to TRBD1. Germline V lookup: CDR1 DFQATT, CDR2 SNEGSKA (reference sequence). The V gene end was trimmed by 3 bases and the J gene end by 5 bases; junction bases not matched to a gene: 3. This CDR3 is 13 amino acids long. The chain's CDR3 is CSASAGQDQPQHF. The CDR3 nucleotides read TGCAGTGCTAGCGCGGGACAGGATCAGCCCCAGCATTTT.

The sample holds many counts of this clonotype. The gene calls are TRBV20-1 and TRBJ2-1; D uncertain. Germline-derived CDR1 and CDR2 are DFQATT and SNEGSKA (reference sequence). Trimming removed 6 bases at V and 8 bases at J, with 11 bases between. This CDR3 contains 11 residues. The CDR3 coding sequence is TGCAGTGCCAGCTTCGGCCATGAGCAGTTCTTC. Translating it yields CSASFGHEQFF.

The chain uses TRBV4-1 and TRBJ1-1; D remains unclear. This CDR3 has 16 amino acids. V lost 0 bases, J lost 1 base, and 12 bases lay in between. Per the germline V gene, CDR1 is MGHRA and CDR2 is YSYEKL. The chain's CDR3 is CASSQEAVYTNTEAFF. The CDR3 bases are TGCGCCAGCAGCCAAGAGGCCGTTTACACGAACACTGAAGCTTTCTTT.

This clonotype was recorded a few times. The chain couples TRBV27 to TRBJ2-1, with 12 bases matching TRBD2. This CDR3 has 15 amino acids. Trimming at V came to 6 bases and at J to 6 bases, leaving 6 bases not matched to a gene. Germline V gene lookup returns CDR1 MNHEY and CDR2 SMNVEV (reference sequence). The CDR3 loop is CASSLAGGPVNEQFF. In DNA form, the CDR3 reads TGTGCCAGCAGCCTAGCGGGAGGGCCGGTCAATGAGCAGTTCTTC.

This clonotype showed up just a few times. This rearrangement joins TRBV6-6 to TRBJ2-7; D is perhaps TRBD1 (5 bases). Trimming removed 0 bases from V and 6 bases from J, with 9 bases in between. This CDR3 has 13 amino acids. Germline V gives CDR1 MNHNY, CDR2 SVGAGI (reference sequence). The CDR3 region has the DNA TGTGCCAGCAGTTACTCAGGGGTAGGCGAGCAGTACTTC. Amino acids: CASSYSGVGEQYF.

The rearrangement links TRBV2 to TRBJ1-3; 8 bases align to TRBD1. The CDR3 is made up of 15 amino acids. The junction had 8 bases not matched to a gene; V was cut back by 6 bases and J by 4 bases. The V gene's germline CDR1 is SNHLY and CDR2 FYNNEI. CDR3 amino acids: CASRWTGLLGNTIYF. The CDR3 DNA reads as TGTGCCAGCAGGTGGACAGGGCTGCTCGGAAACACCATATATTTT.

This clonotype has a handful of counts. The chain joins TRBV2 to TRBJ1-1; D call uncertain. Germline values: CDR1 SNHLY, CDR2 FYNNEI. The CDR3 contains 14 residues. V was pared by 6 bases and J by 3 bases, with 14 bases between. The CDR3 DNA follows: TGTGCCAGCAGAGACGGGATGACTTACACTGAAGCTTTCTTT. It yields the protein CASRDGMTYTEAFF.

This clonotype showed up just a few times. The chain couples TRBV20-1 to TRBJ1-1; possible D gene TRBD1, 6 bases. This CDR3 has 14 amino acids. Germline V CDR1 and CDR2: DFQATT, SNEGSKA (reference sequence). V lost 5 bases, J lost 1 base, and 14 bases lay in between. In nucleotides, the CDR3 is TGCAGTGCTGGCAGGGGACAAAGGAACACTGAAGCTTTCTTT. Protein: CSAGRGQRNTEAFF.

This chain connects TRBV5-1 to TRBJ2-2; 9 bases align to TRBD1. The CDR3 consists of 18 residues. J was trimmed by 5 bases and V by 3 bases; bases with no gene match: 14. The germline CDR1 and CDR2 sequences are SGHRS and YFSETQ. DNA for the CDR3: TGCGCCAGCAGCTCTCACAGAGCCGGGACAGGGCCAACCGGGGAGCTGTTTTTT. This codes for CASSSHRAGTGPTGELFF.

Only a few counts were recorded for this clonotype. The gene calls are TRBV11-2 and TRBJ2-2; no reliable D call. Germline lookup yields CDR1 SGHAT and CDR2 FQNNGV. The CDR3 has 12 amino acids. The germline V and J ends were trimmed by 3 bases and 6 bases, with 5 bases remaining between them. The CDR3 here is CASSFTAGELFF. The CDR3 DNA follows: TGTGCCAGCAGCTTCACGGCCGGGGAGCTGTTTTTT.

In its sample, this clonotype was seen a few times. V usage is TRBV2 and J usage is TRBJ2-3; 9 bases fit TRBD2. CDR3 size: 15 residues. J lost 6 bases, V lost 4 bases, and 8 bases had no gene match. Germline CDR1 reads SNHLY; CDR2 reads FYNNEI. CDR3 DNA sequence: TGTGCCAGCAGTGTAGGGCTAGCGGGGACCGATACGCAGTATTTT. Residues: CASSVGLAGTDTQYF.

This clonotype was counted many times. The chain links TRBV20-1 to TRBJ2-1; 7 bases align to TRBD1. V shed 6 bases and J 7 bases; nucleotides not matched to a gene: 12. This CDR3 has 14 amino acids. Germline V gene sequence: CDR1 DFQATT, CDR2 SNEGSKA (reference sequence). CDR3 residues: CSAPARGRINEQFF. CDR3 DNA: TGCAGTGCACCCGCGAGGGGGCGGATTAATGAGCAGTTCTTC.

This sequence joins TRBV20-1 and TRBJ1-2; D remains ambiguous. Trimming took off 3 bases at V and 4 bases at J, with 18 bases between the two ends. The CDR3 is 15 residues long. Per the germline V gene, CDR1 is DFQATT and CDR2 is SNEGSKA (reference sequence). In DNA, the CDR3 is TGCAGTGCTAGGCAGCCCAGGAGGTCGGGCTATGGCTACACCTTC. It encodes CSARQPRRSGYGYTF.

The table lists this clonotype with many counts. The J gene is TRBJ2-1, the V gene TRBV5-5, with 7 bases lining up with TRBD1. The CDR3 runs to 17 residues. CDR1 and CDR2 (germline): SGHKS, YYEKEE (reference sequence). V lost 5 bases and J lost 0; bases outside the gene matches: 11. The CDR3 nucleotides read TGTGCCAGCAGGGCCCCTCAGACAGGGCTCTCCTACAATGAGCAGTTCTTC. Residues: CASRAPQTGLSYNEQFF.

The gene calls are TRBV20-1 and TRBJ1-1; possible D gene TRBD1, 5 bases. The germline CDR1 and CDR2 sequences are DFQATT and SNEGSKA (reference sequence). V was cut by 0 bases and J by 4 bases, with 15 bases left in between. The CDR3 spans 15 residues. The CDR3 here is CSARDSGRVTTEAFF. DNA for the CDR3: TGCAGTGCTAGAGATTCGGGCAGGGTCACCACTGAAGCTTTCTTT.

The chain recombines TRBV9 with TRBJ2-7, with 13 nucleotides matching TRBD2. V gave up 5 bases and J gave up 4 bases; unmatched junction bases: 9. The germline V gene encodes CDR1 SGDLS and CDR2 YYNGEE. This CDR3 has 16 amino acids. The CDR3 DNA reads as TGTGCCAGCAGTGAGGGACTAGCGGGAACAATTTACGAGCAGTACTTC. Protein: CASSEGLAGTIYEQYF.

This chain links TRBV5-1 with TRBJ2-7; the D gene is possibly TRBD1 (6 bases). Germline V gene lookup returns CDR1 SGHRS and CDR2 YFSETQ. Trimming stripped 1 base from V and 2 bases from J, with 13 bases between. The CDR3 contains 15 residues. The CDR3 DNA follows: TGCGCCAGCAGCTTGAAACAGGGTATAACCTACGAGCAGTACTTC. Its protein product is CASSLKQGITYEQYF.